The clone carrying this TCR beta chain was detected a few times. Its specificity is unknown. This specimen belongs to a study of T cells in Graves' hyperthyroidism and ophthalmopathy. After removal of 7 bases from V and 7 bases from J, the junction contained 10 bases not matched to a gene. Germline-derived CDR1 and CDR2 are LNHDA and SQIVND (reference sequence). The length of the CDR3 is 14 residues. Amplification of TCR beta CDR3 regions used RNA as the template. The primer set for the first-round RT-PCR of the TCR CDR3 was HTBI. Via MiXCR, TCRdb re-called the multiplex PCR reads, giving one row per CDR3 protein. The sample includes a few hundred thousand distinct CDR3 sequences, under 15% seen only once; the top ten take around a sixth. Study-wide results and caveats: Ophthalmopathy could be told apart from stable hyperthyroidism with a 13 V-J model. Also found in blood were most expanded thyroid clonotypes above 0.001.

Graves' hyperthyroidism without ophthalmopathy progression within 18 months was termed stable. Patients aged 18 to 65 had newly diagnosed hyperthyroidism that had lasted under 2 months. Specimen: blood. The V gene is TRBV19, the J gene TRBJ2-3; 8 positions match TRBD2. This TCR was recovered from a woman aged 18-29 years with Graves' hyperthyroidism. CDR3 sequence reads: CASTTGGVVNTQYF. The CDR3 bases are TGTGCCAGTACCACCGGGGGGGTCGTCAATACGCAGTATTTT. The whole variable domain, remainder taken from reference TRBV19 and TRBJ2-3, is DGGITQSPKYLFRKEGQNVTLSCEQNLNHDAMYWYRQDPGQGLRLIYYSQIVNDFQKGDIAEGYSVSREKKESFPLTVTSAQKNPTAFYLCASTTGGVVNTQYFGPGTRLTVL.